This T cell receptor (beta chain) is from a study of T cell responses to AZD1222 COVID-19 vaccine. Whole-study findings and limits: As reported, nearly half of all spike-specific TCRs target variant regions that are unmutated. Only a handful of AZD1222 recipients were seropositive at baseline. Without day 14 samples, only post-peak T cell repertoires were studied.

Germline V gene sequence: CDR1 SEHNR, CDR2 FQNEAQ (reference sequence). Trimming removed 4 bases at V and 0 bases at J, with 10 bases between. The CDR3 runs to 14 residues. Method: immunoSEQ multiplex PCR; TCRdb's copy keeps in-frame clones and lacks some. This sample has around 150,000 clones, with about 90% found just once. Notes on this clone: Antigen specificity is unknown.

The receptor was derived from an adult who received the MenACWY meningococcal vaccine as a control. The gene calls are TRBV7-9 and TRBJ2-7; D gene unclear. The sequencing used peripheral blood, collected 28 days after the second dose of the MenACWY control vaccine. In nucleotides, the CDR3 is TGTGCCAGCAGCTCGACGGCCTACTCCTACGAGCAGTACTTC. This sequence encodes CASSSTAYSYEQYF.